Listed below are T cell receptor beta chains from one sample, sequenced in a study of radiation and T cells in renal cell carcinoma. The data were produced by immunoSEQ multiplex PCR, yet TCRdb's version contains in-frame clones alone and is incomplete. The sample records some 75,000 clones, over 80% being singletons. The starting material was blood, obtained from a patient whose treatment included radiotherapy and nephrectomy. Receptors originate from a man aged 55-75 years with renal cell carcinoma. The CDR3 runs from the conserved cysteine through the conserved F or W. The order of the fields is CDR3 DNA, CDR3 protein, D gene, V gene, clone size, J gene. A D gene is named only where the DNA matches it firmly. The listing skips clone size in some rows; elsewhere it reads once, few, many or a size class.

TGTGCCAGTAGTGACAGGGACAGTCCCTACGAGCAGTACTTC CASSDRDSPYEQYF TRBD1 TRBV19 . TRBJ2-7
TGCGCCAGCAGACCGTCTTTGCGAAGCTCCTACGAGCAGTACTTC CASRPSLRSSYEQYF . TRBV4-3 . TRBJ2-7
TGTGCCAGCAGCTTAACAGGCCACGGAAACACCATATATTTT CASSLTGHGNTIYF . TRBV14 few TRBJ1-3
TGCGCCAGCAGCTTGGGACAGCCAACCTACGAGCAGTACTTC CASSLGQPTYEQYF . TRBV5-1 . TRBJ2-7
TGTGCCAGCAGTAGGACCTTCTCCTACAAGCAGTACTTC CASSRTFSYKQYF . TRBV6-6 . TRBJ2-7
TGTGCCAGCAGCCGGGGACAGGGCAACTACGAGCAGTACTTC CASSRGQGNYEQYF TRBD1 TRBV4-2 medium-sized TRBJ2-7
TGCGCCAGCAGAACAGACGCCTACGAGCAGTACTTC CASRTDAYEQYF . TRBV5-1 . TRBJ2-7
TGTGCCACCAGCAGTGAACTAAGGACAGGGAATGAAAAACTGTTTTTT CATSSELRTGNEKLFF TRBD1 TRBV15 once TRBJ1-4
TGTGCCAGCACCGCCGAAGGCCCTGAGGCTTTCTTT CASTAEGPEAFF . TRBV7-8 . TRBJ1-1
TGTGCCTGGAGTCCAAACTACGAGCAGTACTTC CAWSPNYEQYF . TRBV30 once TRBJ2-7
TGTGCCAGCAGCCTCGGGACAGGGGGACGCTACACCTTC CASSLGTGGRYTF TRBD1 TRBV4-2 . TRBJ1-2
TGTGCCAGCAGTGAGGGTAGTGAGGCCTACGAGCAGTACTTC CASSEGSEAYEQYF . TRBV2 . TRBJ2-7
TGTGCCAGCTCACCACGTGGGACAGAGTCGACTTTCTTT CASSPRGTESTFF TRBD1 TRBV18 few TRBJ1-1
TGCAGCGCCCGCCTAGCGGGAGCCTGGGTGGCAGATACGCAGTATTTT CSARLAGAWVADTQYF TRBD2 TRBV29-1 . TRBJ2-3
TGTGCCAGCAGTCCCATGGCCCACAATGAGCAGTTCTTC CASSPMAHNEQFF . TRBV28 . TRBJ2-1
TGCGCCGGTTCTTGGGGACAGGGGGACTATGGCTACACCTTC CAGSWGQGDYGYTF TRBD1 TRBV4-1 . TRBJ1-2
TGTGCCACCGGGCGGGGGCAGGACACAGATACGCAGTATTTT CATGRGQDTDTQYF . TRBV10-3 . TRBJ2-3
TGTGCCAGCAGTGCCCGGGGAGGAGATACGCAGTATTTT CASSARGGDTQYF . TRBV6-1 . TRBJ2-3
TGCGCCAGCAGTGAGGTCCAGCTCTATGGCTACACCTTC CASSEVQLYGYTF . TRBV10-2 . TRBJ1-2
TGTGCCAGCAGTTTATCAGGGCGTAGTAGCTACGAGCAGTACTTC CASSLSGRSSYEQYF . TRBV27 . TRBJ2-7
TGTGCCAGCAGCTTACTAGCGGGAGGGCTCAACACCGGGGAGCTGTTTTTT CASSLLAGGLNTGELFF TRBD2 TRBV7-3 . TRBJ2-2
TGTGCCAGCACCACCCCAGGGAGGGGGGTATCGAACACTGAAGCTTTCTTT CASTTPGRGVSNTEAFF . TRBV28 once TRBJ1-1
TGTGCCAGCAGCTTTTACGAGCAGTACTTC CASSFYEQYF . TRBV5-8 . TRBJ2-7
TGTGCCAGCAGCTTGATGTTTTGGCGGGAGGGCCGAGATGAGACCCAGTACTTC CASSLMFWREGRDETQYF TRBD2 TRBV5-4 . TRBJ2-5
TGCGCCAGCAGCTTGGGCCAGTATCAGGGTTCCTACGAGCAGTACTTC CASSLGQYQGSYEQYF . TRBV5-1 . TRBJ2-7
TGTGCCAGCGGGTTTCAGGGGGCACGGGCTAATGAAAAACTGTTTTTT CASGFQGARANEKLFF TRBD1 TRBV7-8 . TRBJ1-4
TGTGCCAGCGGCAGGGATGGGGGCGAGCAGTACTTC CASGRDGGEQYF . TRBV11-2 . TRBJ2-7
TGTGCCAGCAGTCCGGGACTCGACAATGAGCAGTTCTTC CASSPGLDNEQFF . TRBV28 . TRBJ2-1
TGCGCCAGCAGCTTTGGAGCGGCTAGCACAGATACGCAGTATTTT CASSFGAASTDTQYF . TRBV5-1 . TRBJ2-3
TGTGCCAGCAATGAGATTAGCACAGATACGCAGTATTTT CASNEISTDTQYF . TRBV9 . TRBJ2-3
TGTGCCAGCAGCTTGACAGGGGGAGAGACCCAGTACTTC CASSLTGGETQYF TRBD1 TRBV5-6 . TRBJ2-5
TGCAGTGCTCACAGGACAGATACGCAGTATTTT CSAHRTDTQYF . TRBV20-1 . TRBJ2-3
TGTGCCAGCAGCTTACTAGCGGGAGACACAGATACGCAGTATTTT CASSLLAGDTDTQYF TRBD2 TRBV7-2 . TRBJ2-3
TGTGCCATCAGTCCGAATATCAATCAGCCCCAGCATTTT CAISPNINQPQHF . TRBV10-3 . TRBJ1-5
TGTGCCAGCAGCTCAGAAGGAACTAGCGGTTACGAGCAGTACTTC CASSSEGTSGYEQYF TRBD2 TRBV7-2 . TRBJ2-7
TGTGCCAGCAGTTTAGCGAACTATGGCTACACCTTC CASSLANYGYTF . TRBV28 . TRBJ1-2
TGTGCCTCTAGGACAGGGCGACGGGAGGGCCTCCACGAGCAGTACTTC CASRTGRREGLHEQYF . TRBV10-3 once TRBJ2-7
TGCGCCAGCAGCTTTGGGAGGGGGTCCCGATTGAACACTGAAGCTTTCTTT CASSFGRGSRLNTEAFF . TRBV5-1 once TRBJ1-1
TGTGCCAGCAGTTTAGGGGCAAGCTCTGGAAACACCATATATTTT CASSLGASSGNTIYF . TRBV27 . TRBJ1-3
TGTGCCAGCAGCTTGGCCGGGTACACGAGCTCCTACGAGCAGTACTTC CASSLAGYTSSYEQYF . TRBV5-6 . TRBJ2-7
TGTGCCAGCAGTTTATATCCACGGCGGGAGCGGGCCCTCTACGAGCAGTACTTC CASSLYPRRERALYEQYF TRBD2 TRBV28 . TRBJ2-7
TGTGCCAGCAGTACCAACTACGAGCAGTACTTC CASSTNYEQYF . TRBV28 . TRBJ2-7
TGTGCCAGCAGTTTAAGAGGGAGGTACCAAGAGACCCAGTACTTC CASSLRGRYQETQYF . TRBV27 . TRBJ2-5
TGTGCCAGCAGCTTATATAGCGGGAGTTCCTACAATGAGCAGTTCTTC CASSLYSGSSYNEQFF TRBD2 TRBV7-3 . TRBJ2-1
TGCAGCGCACGGACAGGGCCGAACACTGAAGCTTTCTTT CSARTGPNTEAFF TRBD1 TRBV29-1 . TRBJ1-1
TGCGCCAGCAGCTTGGGGGACAGGGTTAACACCGGGGAGCTGTTTTTT CASSLGDRVNTGELFF TRBD1 TRBV5-1 once TRBJ2-2
TGTGCCAGCAGCCAAAGAAGCGGCGGGATGACCTACGAGCAGTACTTC CASSQRSGGMTYEQYF . TRBV4-2 once TRBJ2-7
TGTGCCAGCAGCCCTTCAGCAACTGAAGCTTTCTTT CASSPSATEAFF . TRBV7-8 few TRBJ1-1